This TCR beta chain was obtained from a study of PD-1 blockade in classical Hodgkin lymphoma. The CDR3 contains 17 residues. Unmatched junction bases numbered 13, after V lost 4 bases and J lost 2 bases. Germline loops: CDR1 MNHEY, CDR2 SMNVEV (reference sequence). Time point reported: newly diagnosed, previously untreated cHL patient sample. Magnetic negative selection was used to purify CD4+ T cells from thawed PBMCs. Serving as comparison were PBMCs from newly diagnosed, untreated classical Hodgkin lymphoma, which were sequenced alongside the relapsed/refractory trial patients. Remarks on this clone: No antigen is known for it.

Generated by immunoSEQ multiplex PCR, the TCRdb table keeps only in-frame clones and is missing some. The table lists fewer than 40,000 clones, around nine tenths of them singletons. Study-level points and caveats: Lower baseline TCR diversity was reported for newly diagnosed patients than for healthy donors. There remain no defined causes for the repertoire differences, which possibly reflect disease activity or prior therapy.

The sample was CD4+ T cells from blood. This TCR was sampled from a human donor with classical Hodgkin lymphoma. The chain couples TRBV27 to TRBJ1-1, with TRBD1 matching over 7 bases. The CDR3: CASSWYRGSLRNTEAFF. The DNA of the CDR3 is TGTGCCAGCAGTTGGTACAGGGGCAGCCTAAGAAACACTGAAGCTTTCTTT.